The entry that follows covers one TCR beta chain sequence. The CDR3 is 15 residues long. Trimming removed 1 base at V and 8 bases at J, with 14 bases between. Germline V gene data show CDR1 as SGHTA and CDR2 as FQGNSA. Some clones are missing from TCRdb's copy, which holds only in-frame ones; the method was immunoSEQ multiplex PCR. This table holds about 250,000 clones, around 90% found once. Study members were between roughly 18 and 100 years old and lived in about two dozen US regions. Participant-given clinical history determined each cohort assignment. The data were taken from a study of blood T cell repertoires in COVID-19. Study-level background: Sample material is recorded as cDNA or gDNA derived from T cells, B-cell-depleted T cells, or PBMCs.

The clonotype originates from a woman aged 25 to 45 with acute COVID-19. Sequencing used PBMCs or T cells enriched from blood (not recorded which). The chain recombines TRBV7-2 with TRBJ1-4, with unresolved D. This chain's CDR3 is CASSLVPDGREKLFF. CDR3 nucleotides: TGTGCCAGCAGCTTAGTTCCGGATGGGAGGGAAAAACTGTTTTTT. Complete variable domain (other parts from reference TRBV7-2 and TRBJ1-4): GAGVSQSPSNKVTEKGKDVELRCDPISGHTALYWYRQSLGQGLEFLIYFQGNSAPDKSGLPSDRFSAERTGGSVSTLTIQRTQQEDSAVYLCASSLVPDGREKLFFGSGTQLSVL.